These T cell receptor beta chains were read from a single sample in a study of Ad26.COV2.S vaccination and SARS-CoV-2 variants. Produced via immunoSEQ multiplex PCR; TCRdb's table is partial and in-frame only. The sample has about 680,000 clones, about 89% seen once. Sequencing used peripheral blood, obtained in a trial of Ad26.COV2.S vaccine versus placebo. The receptors here all came from a person aged 18-60 years who received the Ad26.COV2.S COVID-19 vaccine or a placebo. Both conserved end residues are part of each CDR3. The D gene is left open where the match is weak. Expanded clones are given a class, and other clones once, few, many or no size at all.

>TRBV2|16|TRBJ2-3|TRBD2|.
TGTGCCAGCAGTGAGGCTAGCGGGAGGGCCAGGGATACGCAGTATTTT
CASSEASGRARDTQYF
>TRBV5-4|13|TRBJ2-7|TRBD2|.
TGTGCCAGCCAGCGGGAGAGGACCTACGAGCAGTACTTC
CASQRERTYEQYF
>TRBV18|14|TRBJ2-7|TRBD1|.
TGTGCCAGCTCAGCATATGACAGGGGATCCGAGCAGTACTTC
CASSAYDRGSEQYF
>TRBV19|12|TRBJ1-2|TRBD1|.
TGTGCCACTGGGACAGCATACTATGGCTACACCTTC
CATGTAYYGYTF
>TRBV7-9|16|TRBJ1-1|.|.
TGTGCCAGCAGGCCACGGTTGGCCGGGGAGAACACTGAAGCTTTCTTT
CASRPRLAGENTEAFF
>TRBV7-8|13|TRBJ2-7|.|many
TGTGCCAGCAGCTTTCTTAGGGGCAAGGAGCAGTACTTC
CASSFLRGKEQYF
>TRBV2|15|TRBJ2-5|TRBD2|.
TGTGCCAGCAGTCGGGGACTAGCGGGGGAGGAGACCCAGTACTTC
CASSRGLAGEETQYF
>TRBV28|15|TRBJ1-5|.|.
TGTGCCAGCATCTCACCGGGACGGGGAAATCAGCCCCAGCATTTT
CASISPGRGNQPQHF
>TRBV11-2|15|TRBJ2-5|.|.
TGTGCCAGCAGCTACCACGAGCGGTACCAAGAGACCCAGTACTTC
CASSYHERYQETQYF
>TRBV19|16|TRBJ2-5|.|.
TGTGCCAGTAGTATAGATGGGCCGCCAGGGATGCAGACCCAGTACTTC
CASSIDGPPGMQTQYF
>TRBV5-4|15|TRBJ1-2|.|.
TGTGCCAGCAGCTCGGAGGCAGGGTCTGACTATGGCTACACCTTC
CASSSEAGSDYGYTF
>TRBV13|15|TRBJ2-3|.|once
TGTGCCAGCAGCTTAGGGGTGGGGTCCACAGATACGCAGTATTTT
CASSLGVGSTDTQYF
>TRBV6-4|15|TRBJ2-1|TRBD2|.
TGTGCCAGCAGTGAGGGGACTAGCGGGAGCGATGAGCAGTTCTTC
CASSEGTSGSDEQFF
>TRBV6-2/TRBV6-3|15|TRBJ1-1|.|.
TGTGCCAGCAGTTACTCGAAGACAGGGAACACTGAAGCTTTCTTT
CASSYSKTGNTEAFF
>TRBV6-2/TRBV6-3|15|TRBJ2-7|TRBD2|.
TGTGCCAGCAGTCGCTCGGGACTAGCGGGGTACGAGCAGTACTTC
CASSRSGLAGYEQYF
>TRBV14|14|TRBJ2-7|.|few
TGTGCCAGCAGCCCCAGGAAGGTCCCCTACGAGCAGTACTTC
CASSPRKVPYEQYF
>TRBV11-1|13|TRBJ1-2|TRBD1|once
TGTGCCAGCAGCTTCGAGGGGGCGCAAGGCTACACCTTC
CASSFEGAQGYTF
>TRBV29-1|12|TRBJ2-1|TRBD2|.
TGCAGCGTACGACTAGCAGCAAATGAGCAGTTCTTC
CSVRLAANEQFF
>TRBV10-1|13|TRBJ2-3|TRBD2|once
TGCGCCAGTCGTAACGGGGGGACAGATACGCAGTATTTT
CASRNGGTDTQYF
>TRBV2|9|TRBJ2-7|.|.
TGTGCCAGCAGTGAACCTCTTAACTTC
CASSEPLNF
>TRBV10-3|16|TRBJ1-2|.|.
TGTGCCATCAGTGAGTCAATGGCAGGACCTAACTATGGCTACACCTTC
CAISESMAGPNYGYTF
>TRBV27|16|TRBJ1-6|TRBD1|.
TGTGCCAGCAGTTTAGAGTGGGGGACAGGTCGCTCACCCCTCCACTTT
CASSLEWGTGRSPLHF
>TRBV19|14|TRBJ2-3|TRBD2|once
TGTGCCAGTAGTCCCTCGGGGGGGGCAGATACGCAGTATTTT
CASSPSGGADTQYF
>TRBV5-4|16|TRBJ2-7|TRBD1|.
TGTGCCAGCAGCTTGGGGGGACAGCTCCTCTCCTACGAGCAGTACTTC
CASSLGGQLLSYEQYF